The count of the clone carrying this T cell receptor beta chain is one. Sequencing used immunoSEQ multiplex PCR; TCRdb keeps in-frame clones, though not all of them. This sample has 250,000 to 300,000 clones, with 80% to 90% found just once. These data are taken from a study of Ad26.COV2.S vaccination and SARS-CoV-2 variants. In the study overall: Intramuscular Ad26.COV2.S doses were given once or twice, 56 days apart.

The sample's treatment: over 15 received Ad26.COV2.S at low or high dose, single or two shots; 5 received placebo; per-sample allocation not given. Sampling was performed 63 days after the first vaccine or placebo injection. The germline V and J ends were trimmed by 5 bases and 2 bases, with 10 bases remaining between them. CDR1 and CDR2 from the germline V gene are LGHDT and YNNKEL (reference sequence). This CDR3 comprises 13 residues. V usage is TRBV3-1 (or the pseudogene TRBV3-2) and J usage is TRBJ2-7; no definite D call. The clonotype comes from a person aged 18-65 years who received the Ad26.COV2.S COVID-19 vaccine or a placebo. This specimen was peripheral blood, taken in a trial of Ad26.COV2.S vaccine versus placebo. The CDR3 reads CASSGIWAYEQYF. As DNA, the CDR3 is TGTGCCAGCAGCGGCATATGGGCCTACGAGCAGTACTTC.